The 8 T cell receptor beta chains below all came from one sample that was sequenced in a study of control samples from healthy donors and cancer patients. Assay used: immunoSEQ multiplex PCR; TCRdb lists only in-frame clones, some missing. Altogether roughly 450,000 clones are present, over 75% being singletons, with the ten largest covering about 6.3%. Specimen: PBMCs. These receptor sequences come from a man in his forties with head and neck cancer.

This clone was counted once. V and J are TRBV6-5 and TRBJ1-1; D possibly corresponds to TRBD1 (6 bases). CDR3 length: 14 amino acids. Germline-derived CDR1 and CDR2 are MNHEY and SVGAGI. Trimming took 6 bases from V and 5 from J, leaving 16 bases between them. DNA of the CDR3: TGTGCCAGCAGGGTTACAGGGAGTAGGACTGAAGCTTTCTTT. Amino acids: CASRVTGSRTEAFF.

V and J are TRBV27 and TRBJ2-3; 8 bases are shared with TRBD2. The V and J ends lost 5 bases and 2 bases, in that order; junction bases with no gene match: 12. The V gene's germline CDR1 is MNHEY and CDR2 SMNVEV (reference sequence). The CDR3 covers 17 residues. This chain's CDR3 is CASSPLQVAGNTDTQYF. The CDR3 DNA reads as TGTGCCAGCAGTCCCCTCCAGGTAGCGGGAAACACAGATACGCAGTATTTT.

The chain uses TRBV7-2 and TRBJ1-2; tentative D call: TRBD1 (5 bases). The CDR3 runs 16 residues. Between the trimmed V and J ends, which lost 3 bases and 0 bases, there was a span of 14 bases. Germline lookup yields CDR1 SGHTA and CDR2 FQGNSA. In DNA form, the CDR3 reads TGTGCCAGCAGCTTGAGCTTCGGGACCGCTAACTATGGCTACACCTTC. Encoded protein: CASSLSFGTANYGYTF.

The genes are TRBV5-4 and TRBJ2-2, with D tentatively TRBD2 (5 bases). Germline values: CDR1 SGHNT, CDR2 YYREEE (reference sequence). The CDR3 sequence is 15 residues long. With 0 bases removed from V and 5 bases from J, the gap between germline ends came to 11 bases. In nucleotides, the CDR3 is TGTGCCAGCAGCTTGGCCGAAAGAGGGACCGGGGAGCTGTTTTTT. It specifies CASSLAERGTGELFF.

V usage is TRBV6-4 and J usage is TRBJ1-5; 7 bases agree with TRBD1. Germline trimming cut 3 bases from V and 5 bases from J; bases unmatched to any gene: 7. The CDR3 length is 15 residues. Germline V gene lookup returns CDR1 MRHNA and CDR2 SNTAGT. CDR3 residues: CASSETDRADQPQHF. For the CDR3, the DNA is TGTGCCAGCAGTGAGACCGACAGGGCAGATCAGCCCCAGCATTTT.

This clone was detected only once. J is TRBJ1-5 and V is TRBV4-3; D unclear. CDR3 length: 15 residues. V was cut by 4 bases and J by 0 bases, with 10 bases left in between. The germline CDR1 and CDR2 sequences are LGHNA and YSLEER. Here the CDR3 DNA reads TGCGCCAGCAGCCGACGACATGATAGCAATCAGCCCCAGCATTTT. Protein product: CASSRRHDSNQPQHF.

V usage is TRBV13 and J usage is TRBJ2-1; no definite D call. The CDR3 length is 14 residues. Germline CDR1 reads PRHDT; CDR2 reads FYEKMQ (reference sequence). The V end was cut by 0 bases, the J end by 5 bases, with 8 bases between. CDR3 sequence reads: CASSLGRLNNEQFF. CDR3 DNA sequence: TGTGCCAGCAGCTTAGGAAGACTCAACAATGAGCAGTTCTTC.

This clone turned up a few times. V is TRBV2 and J is TRBJ2-3; D is uncertain. Trimming left V 5 bases short and J 2 bases short, with 8 bases between. This CDR3 spans 13 amino acids. CDR1 and CDR2 from the germline V gene are SNHLY and FYNNEI. The CDR3 loop reads CASSYRFTDTQYF. In DNA, the CDR3 is TGTGCCAGCAGTTACAGATTCACAGATACGCAGTATTTT.